The rows below give T cell receptor beta chains drawn from one sample of a study of blood T cell repertoires in COVID-19. The repertoire was sequenced with immunoSEQ multiplex PCR; TCRdb's copy has only in-frame clones and lacks some. The profile shows a few hundred thousand clones, about 88% of them singletons. Sequencing was carried out using peripheral blood. The receptors shown here come from a woman in her fifties or sixties with acute or convalescent COVID-19. Each CDR3 is given with its conserved first and last residue. D genes are given only for firm matches. Size is omitted from some rows. Given values are once, few, many or a class for expanded clones.

>TRBJ2-2|TRBD1|TRBV2|NA
CASSSREEGDRRTGELFF
TGTGCCAGCAGTTCAAGGGAAGAGGGGGACAGGAGAACCGGGGAGCTGTTTTTT
>TRBJ1-2|NA|TRBV28|NA
CASSTHSRAVRDGYTF
TGTGCCAGCAGTACCCACTCCAGGGCGGTCCGGGATGGCTACACCTTC
>TRBJ1-1|NA|TRBV18|NA
CASQGQMNTEAFF
TGTGCCAGCCAGGGACAAATGAACACTGAAGCTTTCTTT
>TRBJ2-5|NA|TRBV5-1|NA
CASSPDANRGKETQYF
TGCGCCAGCAGCCCGGACGCGAACCGGGGTAAAGAGACCCAGTACTTC
>TRBJ1-1|NA|TRBV18|NA
CASSPAGEGAEAFF
TGTGCCAGCTCACCGGCGGGAGAAGGGGCTGAAGCTTTCTTT
>TRBJ1-1|NA|TRBV9|NA
CASSVEIGRNTEAFF
TGTGCCAGCAGCGTAGAAATTGGGAGGAACACTGAAGCTTTCTTT
>TRBJ1-1|NA|TRBV9|NA
CASSARGRTEAFF
TGTGCCAGCAGCGCCCGGGGGAGGACTGAAGCTTTCTTT
>TRBJ1-4|NA|TRBV7-9|NA
CASSLAGADEKLFF
TGTGCCAGCAGCTTAGCGGGGGCGGATGAAAAACTGTTTTTT
>TRBJ2-7|NA|TRBV28|NA
CASSPPGGPGSGGKEQYF
TGTGCCAGCAGCCCCCCAGGGGGCCCGGGTAGCGGGGGAAAGGAGCAGTACTTC
>TRBJ2-7|NA|TRBV4-1|once
CASSQEAVAQPYEQYF
TGCGCCAGCAGCCAAGAGGCGGTGGCTCAGCCCTACGAGCAGTACTTC
>TRBJ2-7|NA|TRBV2|NA
CASSEAVGARKRDEQYF
TGTGCCAGCAGTGAAGCCGTGGGGGCCCGCAAAAGGGACGAGCAGTACTTC
>TRBJ2-3|NA|TRBV4-2|NA
CASSQVRARELTDTQYF
TGTGCCAGCAGCCAAGTGCGGGCTAGAGAGTTGACAGATACGCAGTATTTT
>TRBJ1-2|NA|TRBV9|NA
CASSPRGTPNGNGYTF
TGTGCCAGCAGCCCCAGAGGGACACCCAACGGGAATGGCTACACCTTC
>TRBJ2-7|NA|TRBV15|NA
CATSRENDRFQYF
TGTGCCACCAGCAGAGAAAATGACAGATTTCAGTACTTC
>TRBJ1-6|NA|TRBV14|NA
CASSPAGALSPLHF
TGTGCCAGCAGCCCGGCGGGGGCCCTCTCACCCCTCCACTTT
>TRBJ1-6|NA|TRBV19|NA
CATTRPGQPPYF
TGTGCCACTACAAGACCTGGACAGCCACCTTACTTT
>TRBJ1-1|NA|TRBV19|NA
CASTSRQSSTEAFF
TGTGCCAGTACCTCACGACAGAGTTCCACTGAAGCTTTCTTT
>TRBJ1-1|NA|TRBV10-3|NA
CAIRPQASTEAFF
TGTGCCATCAGGCCTCAGGCCAGCACTGAAGCTTTCTTT
>TRBJ2-7|NA|TRBV27|once
CASSLSGQGRNEQYF
TGTGCCAGCAGTTTATCTGGCCAGGGAAGAAACGAGCAGTACTTC
>TRBJ2-1|NA|TRBV19|NA
CASSILRTTSYNEQFF
TGTGCCAGTAGTATCCTGCGGACTACCTCCTACAATGAGCAGTTCTTC
>TRBJ1-2|NA|TRBV18|NA
CASSLNGGDGYGYTF
TGTGCCAGCTCACTCAATGGCGGGGATGGCTATGGCTACACCTTC
>TRBJ2-2|NA|TRBV9|NA
CASSVTQVNTGELFF
TGTGCCAGCAGCGTTACACAGGTTAACACCGGGGAGCTGTTTTTT
>TRBJ2-1|TRBD2|TRBV14|NA
CASSVVAGVNEQFF
TGTGCCAGTTCGGTGGTAGCGGGAGTCAATGAGCAGTTCTTC
>TRBJ2-7|TRBD2|TRBV4-1|NA
CASSQEKGLATREQYF
TGCGCCAGCAGCCAAGAAAAGGGACTAGCAACGCGGGAGCAGTACTTC
>TRBJ2-7|TRBD2|TRBV6-5|NA
CASSSTSGGPYEQYF
TGTGCCAGCAGTTCGACTAGCGGAGGCCCCTACGAGCAGTACTTC
>TRBJ1-6|NA|TRBV7-2|NA
CASSTPGASPLHF
TGTGCCAGCAGCACCCCAGGGGCTTCACCCCTCCACTTT
>TRBJ1-2|NA|TRBV30|NA
CAWSTGTFGYTF
TGTGCCTGGAGTACCGGGACATTTGGCTACACCTTC
>TRBJ2-7|NA|TRBV24-1|NA
CATSDTGSYYEQYF
TGTGCCACCAGTGATACCGGGAGTTACTACGAGCAGTACTTC
>TRBJ1-5|NA|TRBV18|NA
CASSREQGNQPQHF
TGTGCCAGCTCGCGAGAACAGGGCAATCAGCCCCAGCATTTT
>TRBJ2-5|TRBD2|TRBV12-3/TRBV12-4|NA
CASSLAGTRTQYF
TGTGCCAGCAGCCTAGCGGGGACAAGGACCCAGTACTTC
>TRBJ2-7|TRBD1|TRBV7-2|NA
CASSFDRGDHEQYF
TGTGCCAGCAGCTTTGACAGGGGGGACCACGAGCAGTACTTC
>TRBJ1-2|NA|TRBV7-2|NA
CASSLVGGPPNYGYTF
TGTGCCAGCAGCTTAGTGGGGGGACCTCCTAACTATGGCTACACCTTC
>TRBJ2-1|TRBD2|TRBV7-7|NA
CASSAGAAPYNEQFF
TGTGCCAGCAGCGCGGGAGCAGCCCCCTACAATGAGCAGTTCTTC
>TRBJ2-2|NA|TRBV7-3|NA
CASSPSNTGELFF
TGTGCCAGTTCCCCTTCGAACACCGGGGAGCTGTTTTTT
>TRBJ2-7|NA|TRBV12-2|NA
CASRSRMTGNSDYEQYF
TGTGCAAGTCGCTCCCGAATGACAGGGAATAGTGACTACGAGCAGTACTTC
>TRBJ1-3|NA|TRBV18|NA
CASSPVAARTSGNTIYF
TGTGCCAGCTCACCCGTGGCCGCACGAACCTCTGGAAACACCATATATTTT
>TRBJ2-7|TRBD2|TRBV28|NA
CASLAGGGGLAGVYEQYF
TGTGCCAGTCTCGCCGGGGGGGGCGGACTAGCGGGAGTTTACGAGCAGTACTTC
>TRBJ2-3|NA|TRBV27|NA
CASSYGPGTDTQYF
TGTGCCAGCAGCTACGGCCCGGGGACAGATACGCAGTATTTT
>TRBJ2-5|TRBD2|TRBV7-9|NA
CASSLTSGGHQETQYF
TGTGCCAGCAGCCTCACTAGCGGGGGACATCAAGAGACCCAGTACTTC
>TRBJ1-2|NA|TRBV4-1|NA
CASSQGAGAYGYTF
TGCGCCAGCAGCCAAGGGGCAGGGGCCTATGGCTACACCTTC
>TRBJ1-1|NA|TRBV28|once
CASRINQGRGTEAFF
TGTGCCAGCAGAATTAATCAGGGGAGGGGGACTGAAGCTTTCTTT
>TRBJ2-1|TRBD1|TRBV13|NA
CASSPRGPYNEQFF
TGTGCCAGCAGCCCCAGGGGGCCCTACAATGAGCAGTTCTTC
>TRBJ2-5|NA|TRBV28|NA
CASLPGGPGKTQYF
TGTGCCAGCCTCCCCGGGGGGCCAGGGAAGACCCAGTACTTC